Each of the 8 T cell receptor beta chains below was sequenced from the same sample in a study of shared clonotypes between healthy human individuals. Clones were sequenced by immunoSEQ multiplex PCR, and TCRdb holds only the in-frame ones, with some missing. The sample includes approximately 1.1 million clones, around 78% seen only once; the top ten take about 0.52%. Sample: memory CD4+ T cells from PBMCs. Subset defined: CD45RA-negative fraction. These receptor sequences come from a man aged 18 to 30 in good health. Some clones in this sample may be carry-over from other donors' samples.

V is TRBV7-9 and J is TRBJ2-7; possibly TRBD2 for D (6 bases). CDR1 and CDR2 from the germline V gene are SEHNR and FQNEAQ (reference sequence). This CDR3 is built from 13 residues. V was pared by 3 bases and J by 6 bases, with 12 bases between. The CDR3 nucleotides are TGTGCCAGCAGCTTGGGCGGGGCGGCCGAGCAGTACTTC. This gives the protein CASSLGGAAEQYF.

Of note for this clone: This sample also contains other DNA sequences that code for the same CDR3. This chain uses TRBV2 with TRBJ2-1, with D tentatively TRBD1 or TRBD2 (5 bases each). Germline lookup yields CDR1 SNHLY and CDR2 FYNNEI. The CDR3 spans 14 residues. V was clipped by 6 bases and J by 2 bases, with 11 bases between them. The CDR3 loop is CASRRDGAYNEQFF. The DNA for the CDR3 is TGTGCCAGCAGACGGGACGGAGCCTACAATGAGCAGTTCTTC. Full variable domain (outside the CDR3, taken from reference TRBV2 and TRBJ2-1): EPEVTQTPSHQVTQMGQEVILRCVPISNHLYFYWYRQILGQKVEFLVSFYNNEISEKSEIFDDQFSVERPDGSNFTLKIRSTKLEDSAMYFCASRRDGAYNEQFFGPGTRLTVL.

This clone was seen ten or more times. This chain joins TRBV6-6 and TRBJ1-1, with D tentatively TRBD1 (6 bases). The V gene lost 8 bases and the J gene lost 2 bases, with 15 bases spanning the gap. Germline V CDR1 and CDR2: MNHNY, SVGAGI (reference sequence). This CDR3 is built from 14 residues. CDR3 sequence reads: CASDMTGPNTEAFF. The CDR3 coding sequence is TGTGCCAGCGATATGACAGGCCCCAACACTGAAGCTTTCTTT.

The chain recombines TRBV28 with TRBJ2-4; D possibly corresponds to TRBD1 (6 bases). The CDR3 runs to 13 residues. In germline, CDR1 is MDHEN, CDR2 SYDVKM. V was shortened by 6 bases and J by 4 bases, with 10 bases between the two germline ends. CDR3 residues: CASRDRGKNIQYF. As DNA, the CDR3 is TGTGCCAGCAGGGACAGAGGAAAAAACATTCAGTACTTC.

The chain is built from TRBV2 and TRBJ2-7, with TRBD1 matching 8 bases. The CDR3 covers 14 residues. Trimming removed 8 bases from V and 7 bases from J; junction bases left unmatched: 13. Germline assignment: CDR1 SNHLY and CDR2 FYNNEI. As DNA, the CDR3 is TGTGCCAGCTACAACAGGGGGTCCCCGGAAGAGCAGTACTTC. The encoded protein is CASYNRGSPEEQYF.

J is TRBJ1-1 and V is TRBV4-1; D gene uncertain. Germline lookup yields CDR1 MGHRA and CDR2 YSYEKL. V lost 4 bases to trimming and J lost 4 bases, with 10 bases between them. CDR3 length: 13 amino acids. CDR3 sequence: CASSPVDGTEAFF. The CDR3 nucleotides are TGCGCCAGCAGCCCCGTAGACGGCACTGAAGCTTTCTTT.

This clone appeared a few times. V gene TRBV28 combines with J gene TRBJ1-4, with unresolved D. Germline V gene sequence: CDR1 MDHEN, CDR2 SYDVKM. The CDR3 consists of 13 residues. Deletions cut 3 bases from V and 2 bases from J, with 4 bases between. The CDR3 sequence is CASSFPTNEKLFF. CDR3 nucleotides: TGTGCCAGCAGTTTTCCCACTAATGAAAAACTGTTTTTT.

V is TRBV5-4 and J is TRBJ2-7, with 8 bases identical to TRBD2. The germline V gene encodes CDR1 SGHNT and CDR2 YYREEE (reference sequence). The CDR3 length is 17 residues. V lost 8 bases to trimming and J lost 1 base; unmatched junction nucleotides: 17. Here the CDR3 reads CASTPRTISGGSYEQYF. In DNA, the CDR3 is TGTGCCAGTACGCCCCGTACGATCAGCGGGGGATCCTACGAGCAGTACTTC.